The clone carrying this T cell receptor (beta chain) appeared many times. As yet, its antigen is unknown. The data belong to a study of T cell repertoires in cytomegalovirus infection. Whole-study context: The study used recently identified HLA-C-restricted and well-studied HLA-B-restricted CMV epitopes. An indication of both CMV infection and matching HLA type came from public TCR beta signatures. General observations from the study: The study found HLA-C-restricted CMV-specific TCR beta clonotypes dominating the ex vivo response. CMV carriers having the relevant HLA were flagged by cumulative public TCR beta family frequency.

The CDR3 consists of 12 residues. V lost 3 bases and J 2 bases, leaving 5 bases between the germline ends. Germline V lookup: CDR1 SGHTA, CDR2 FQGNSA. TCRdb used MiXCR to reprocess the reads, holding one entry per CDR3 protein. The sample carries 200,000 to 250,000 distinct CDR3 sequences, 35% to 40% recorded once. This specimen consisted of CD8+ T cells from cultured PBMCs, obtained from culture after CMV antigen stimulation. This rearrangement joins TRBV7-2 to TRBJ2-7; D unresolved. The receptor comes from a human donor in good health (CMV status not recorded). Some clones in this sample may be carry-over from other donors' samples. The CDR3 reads CASSLSPYEQYF. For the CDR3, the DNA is TGTGCCAGCAGCTTGTCTCCCTACGAGCAGTACTTC.